One and the same sample provided the 28 T cell receptor beta chains below, sequenced in a study of response to subunit inactivated influenza vaccine. In TCRdb, the RT-PCR reads were re-called with MiXCR into one record per CDR3 protein. This sample has approximately 730,000 distinct CDR3 sequences, with more than 11% found just once. The specimen comprised PBMCs from blood, sampled 14 days before vaccination. The receptor source for this set is a man over 45 who received an inactivated influenza vaccine.

The chain uses TRBV15 and TRBJ2-5; 7 bases line up with TRBD1. The CDR3 is 15 amino acids. CDR1 and CDR2 from the germline V gene are LNHNV and YYDKDF (reference sequence). V lost 0 bases and J lost 6; bases outside the gene matches: 7. CDR3 DNA sequence: TGTGCCACCAGCAGAGACAGGGGGTTGGGAAAGACCCAGTACTTC. Amino acid sequence: CATSRDRGLGKTQYF.

This clonotype was recorded a few times. The chain combines TRBV27 with TRBJ2-4; 10 bases map to TRBD2. The germline V gene has CDR1 MNHEY and CDR2 SMNVEV (reference sequence). V shed 5 bases and J 10 bases; nucleotides not matched to a gene: 8. The CDR3 length is 14 residues. This chain's CDR3 is CASSPSSGSRIQYF. Here the CDR3 DNA reads TGTGCCAGCAGTCCCTCTAGCGGGAGCCGGATTCAGTACTTC.

This clonotype was seen more than once but under ten times. This chain uses TRBV5-6 with TRBJ1-5, with D perhaps TRBD1 (5 bases). The CDR3 loop spans 15 amino acids. V lost 2 bases and J lost 1, with 10 bases in between. The germline V gene encodes CDR1 SGHDT and CDR2 YYEEEE. The CDR3 loop reads CASSFGGVSNQPQHF. The CDR3 DNA follows: TGTGCCAGCAGCTTTGGGGGAGTAAGCAATCAGCCCCAGCATTTT.

This clonotype was counted between two and nine times. The V and J genes are TRBV19 and TRBJ2-2, with D perhaps TRBD1 or TRBD2 (7 bases each). The CDR3 is made up of 17 amino acids. CDR1 is LNHDA, CDR2 SQIVND, per germline (reference sequence). Trimming took off 10 bases at V and 4 bases at J, with 25 bases between the two ends. DNA of the CDR3: TGTGCCACATGGGGAAAAAGACAGGGAGGGATCACCGGGGAGCTGTTTTTT. Its protein is CATWGKRQGGITGELFF.

V and J are TRBV5-1 and TRBJ2-3, with 10 bases that match TRBD2. This CDR3 is built from 16 residues. Per germline, CDR1 SGHRS and CDR2 YFSETQ. With V trimmed by 3 bases and J by 0 bases, 4 bases remained unmatched. In DNA, the CDR3 is TGCGCCAGCAGCTCAGCGGGGGGGGGAAGCACAGATACGCAGTATTTT. Translated, it gives CASSSAGGGSTDTQYF.

This rearrangement joins TRBV11-2 to TRBJ2-2; 9 bases align to TRBD2. V was clipped by 1 base and J by 8 bases; unmatched bases: 8. Germline loops: CDR1 SGHAT, CDR2 FQNNGV. The CDR3 spans 16 residues. The CDR3 region is CASSLGPLAGRGELFF. CDR3 DNA: TGTGCCAGCAGCTTAGGACCCCTAGCGGGACGAGGGGAGCTGTTTTTT.

This clonotype was observed a handful of times. The chain couples TRBV20-1 to TRBJ1-1; a weak D match, TRBD1 (6 bases). The germline V and J ends were trimmed by 7 bases and 6 bases, with 24 bases remaining between them. The CDR3 is 15 residues long. Per germline, CDR1 DFQATT and CDR2 SNEGSKA (reference sequence). The CDR3 region has the DNA TGCAGTGTGAGGAGGGGGGGGGTTCAAGGCTCTGAAGCTTTCTTT. Amino acids: CSVRRGGVQGSEAFF.

The V call is TRBV12-3 or TRBV12-4, the J call TRBJ1-1; no clear D gene. This CDR3 comprises 15 residues. V gave up 0 bases and J gave up 6 bases, with 14 bases separating them. The CDR3 loop is CASSLAPMAYAEAFF. The CDR3 bases are TGTGCCAGCAGTTTAGCCCCCATGGCGTACGCTGAAGCTTTCTTT.

This clonotype was recorded once. The rearrangement links TRBV6-2 or TRBV6-3 to TRBJ2-5, with D perhaps matching TRBD1 (6 bases). CDR1 and CDR2 from the germline V gene are MNHEY and SVGEGT. V lost 8 bases to trimming and J lost 5 bases, with 18 bases between them. This CDR3 contains 14 residues. CDR3 sequence (DNA): TGTGCCAGCGACTCGACAGGACCGCTGGAGACCCAGTACTTC. Translation: CASDSTGPLETQYF.

J is TRBJ2-1 and V is TRBV7-9; possibly TRBD2 for D (6 bases). Germline CDR1 SEHNR, CDR2 FQNEAQ (reference sequence). The CDR3 covers 15 residues. Trimming stripped 5 bases from V and 4 bases from J, with 15 bases between. The CDR3 DNA reads TGTGCCAGCAGCGTCGGGAGCACCCAATACAATGAGCAGTTCTTC. The encoded protein is CASSVGSTQYNEQFF.

The chain uses TRBV20-1 and TRBJ2-5; D tentatively reads TRBD1 or TRBD2 (6 bases each). The CDR3 covers 13 residues. Deletions cut 6 bases from V and 3 bases from J, with 14 bases between. Per germline, CDR1 DFQATT and CDR2 SNEGSKA (reference sequence). The CDR3 region is CSAPVGGEETQYF. The CDR3, as DNA: TGCAGTGCACCCGTGGGGGGCGAAGAGACCCAGTACTTC.

This chain links TRBV20-1 with TRBJ2-5; TRBD2 might be the D (5 bases). Germline CDR1 and CDR2: DFQATT and SNEGSKA (reference sequence). The CDR3 length is 15 residues. Trimming left V 0 bases short and J 7 bases short, with 18 bases between. CDR3 in DNA: TGCAGTGCTAGAGAAGGAGGCAGGCGGCTTGCGACCCAGTACTTC. Protein: CSAREGGRRLATQYF.

The J gene is TRBJ2-4, the V gene TRBV11-2; D might be TRBD2 (5 bases). Deletions cut 1 base from V and 2 bases from J, with 12 bases between. The germline V gene encodes CDR1 SGHAT and CDR2 FQNNGV. There are 16 residues in the CDR3. The chain's CDR3 is CASSLAGKDTKNIQYF. Written as DNA, the CDR3 is TGTGCCAGCAGCTTAGCCGGGAAGGATACCAAAAACATTCAGTACTTC.

This chain joins TRBV12-3 or TRBV12-4 and TRBJ2-1; a weak D match, TRBD1 (6 bases). V was cut by 5 bases and J by 4 bases, with 12 bases left in between. This CDR3 spans 14 amino acids. The DNA of the CDR3 is TGTGCCAGCAGTGAAGGGGGTCCTTACAATGAGCAGTTCTTC. This sequence encodes CASSEGGPYNEQFF.

The chain links TRBV27 to TRBJ2-7; TRBD2 agrees at 15 bases. The junction had 3 bases not matched to a gene; V was cut back by 5 bases and J by 4 bases. The CDR3 sequence is 15 residues long. Germline CDR1 reads MNHEY; CDR2 reads SMNVEV (reference sequence). This CDR3 is CASSGLAGGTYEQYF. For the CDR3, the DNA is TGTGCCAGCAGTGGACTAGCGGGGGGGACTTACGAGCAGTACTTC.

This chain connects TRBV20-1 to TRBJ2-5; a possible D gene is TRBD2 (5 bases). Between the trimmed V and J ends, which lost 1 base and 5 bases, there was a span of 11 bases. CDR3 size: 13 residues. Germline V gives CDR1 DFQATT, CDR2 SNEGSKA (reference sequence). The CDR3 protein is CSARGPGFETQYF. The CDR3 bases are TGCAGTGCTAGAGGGCCGGGGTTCGAGACCCAGTACTTC.

V is TRBV27 and J is TRBJ2-3; 15 positions agree with TRBD2. Germline values: CDR1 MNHEY, CDR2 SMNVEV (reference sequence). The CDR3 sequence is 16 residues long. Trimming took 5 bases from V and 4 from J; bases not matched to a gene: 4. CDR3 sequence (DNA): TGTGCCAGCAGTGGACTAGCGGGAGGGGTGTCAGATACGCAGTATTTT. Protein sequence: CASSGLAGGVSDTQYF.

This clonotype was seen a handful of times. The chain employs TRBV27 and TRBJ1-5; 7 positions agree with TRBD1. The junction had 5 bases not matched to a gene; V was cut back by 6 bases and J by 3 bases. Germline CDR1 reads MNHEY; CDR2 reads SMNVEV (reference sequence). This CDR3 has 14 residues. CDR3 nucleotides: TGTGCCAGCAGCCCACAGGGGCACAATCAGCCCCAGCATTTT. Residues: CASSPQGHNQPQHF.

CDR3 loop: CASSLSGDGGYTF. In DNA, the CDR3 is TGTGCCAGCAGTTTATCAGGGGACGGTGGCTACACCTTC. This sequence joins TRBV28 and TRBJ1-2; perhaps TRBD1 as D (6 bases). CDR1 is MDHEN and CDR2 is SYDVKM in the germline V gene. V lost 1 base and J 7 bases, leaving 10 bases between the germline ends. The CDR3 is made up of 13 amino acids.

The CDR3 loop reads CASSAGTSSDTQYF. CDR3 DNA sequence: TGTGCCAGCAGCGCCGGGACATCGTCAGATACGCAGTATTTT. The V and J genes are TRBV7-9 and TRBJ2-3; possibly TRBD1 for D (6 bases). Trimming removed 5 bases from V and 4 bases from J, with 13 bases in between. CDR3 length: 14 amino acids. Germline CDR1 is SEHNR and CDR2 is FQNEAQ (reference sequence).

Comments on this clonotype: This may stem from a read error, because a much larger clone lies one nucleotide away. The chain combines TRBV11-2 with TRBJ2-3; maybe TRBD2 (7 bases). The CDR3 totals 15 residues. Germline values: CDR1 SGHAT, CDR2 FQNNGV. V was cut by 6 bases and J by 4 bases, with 17 bases left in between. The CDR3 bases are TGTGCCAGCAGACTAGGGGGGGTTAGTGCAGATACGCAGTATTTT. It is translated as CASRLGGVSADTQYF.

This clonotype occurred once. The chain couples TRBV20-1 to TRBJ2-2, with unresolved D. The germline V gene has CDR1 DFQATT and CDR2 SNEGSKA (reference sequence). V gave up 2 bases and J gave up 6 bases, with 10 bases separating them. The CDR3 length is 13 residues. In DNA form, the CDR3 reads TGCAGTGCTAGATCGGTGGGATCCGGGGAGCTGTTTTTT. It codes for CSARSVGSGELFF.

The chain joins TRBV20-1 to TRBJ2-3, with D tentatively TRBD2 (6 bases). Per germline, CDR1 DFQATT and CDR2 SNEGSKA (reference sequence). Trimming shortened V by 4 bases and J by 0 bases, and 11 bases separated the two germline ends. CDR3 size: 14 residues. The CDR3 is CSAKGGTSTDTQYF. CDR3 coding DNA: TGCAGTGCTAAGGGCGGGACTAGCACAGATACGCAGTATTTT.

A single count supports this clonotype. The chain carries TRBV5-1 and TRBJ1-1; D ambiguous. The CDR3 is 15 amino acids. Per germline, CDR1 SGHRS and CDR2 YFSETQ. Trimming removed 4 bases from V and 0 bases from J, with 13 bases in between. The CDR3: CASSLAAPVNTEAFF. DNA of the CDR3: TGCGCCAGCAGCCTCGCGGCGCCGGTGAACACTGAAGCTTTCTTT.

The V and J genes are TRBV4-1 and TRBJ1-5, with D possibly TRBD1 on 5 matching bases. Trimming left V 2 bases short and J 5 bases short, with 7 bases between. From germline, CDR1 is MGHRA and CDR2 YSYEKL. CDR3 length equals 13 residues. The DNA of the CDR3 is TGCGCCAGCAGCCAACAGGGACATCAGCCCCAGCATTTT. This sequence encodes CASSQQGHQPQHF.

The chain has TRBV11-2 and TRBJ2-7; D tentatively reads TRBD1 or TRBD2 (5 bases each). Trimming left V 4 bases short and J 0 bases short, with 13 bases between. The CDR3 loop spans 15 amino acids. Germline CDR1 reads SGHAT; CDR2 reads FQNNGV. CDR3 sequence: CASSSGASSSYEQYF. CDR3 DNA sequence: TGTGCCAGCAGCTCCGGGGCTTCTAGCTCCTACGAGCAGTACTTC.

This clonotype was observed a handful of times. The CDR3 DNA follows: TGTGCCAGCTCACCACCTATGGTGAACACTGAAGCTTTCTTT. Protein: CASSPPMVNTEAFF. The rearrangement joins TRBV18 to TRBJ1-1; D is undetermined. Trimming pared 0 bases from V and 0 bases from J, leaving 5 bases between. CDR1 KGHSH and CDR2 LQKENI come from the germline V gene. The CDR3 totals 14 residues. Together with reference TRBV18 and TRBJ1-1, the CDR3 gives the full variable domain: NAGVMQNPRHLVRRRGQEARLRCSPMKGHSHVYWYRQLPEEGLKFMVYLQKENIIDESGMPKERFSAEFPKEGPSILRIQQVVRGDSAAYFCASSPPMVNTEAFFGQGTRLTVV.

V gene TRBV18 combines with J gene TRBJ2-7; D remains ambiguous. Germline CDR1 KGHSH, CDR2 LQKENI. Trimming cost V 0 bases and J 7 bases, with 10 bases left between them. This CDR3 region has 13 residues. CDR3: CASSPPSAGEQYF. The CDR3 DNA is TGTGCCAGCTCACCACCCTCGGCCGGTGAGCAGTACTTC.